The T cell receptor (beta chain) under discussion was sequenced for a study of blood T cell repertoires in COVID-19. Whole-study context: Acute and convalescent COVID-19 samples came from the United States, Italy and Spain. The cDNA or gDNA used as material had been derived from T cells, B-cell-depleted T cells, or PBMCs.

Per the original methods: Nucleated cell counts were estimated from reference gene primer amplification. Here immunoSEQ multiplex PCR was the method, and the copy in TCRdb shows in-frame clones only, minus some. The DNA gave D and trimming, while V, J and clone size come from that table. The sample carries 80,000 to 90,000 clones, almost 85% recorded once. V gave up 5 bases and J gave up 6 bases, with 14 bases separating them. Germline CDR1 is MNHNY and CDR2 is SVGAGI (reference sequence). The CDR3 extends over 14 amino acids. The rearrangement links TRBV6-6 to TRBJ2-4; D remains unclear. The sequencing input was peripheral blood. This clonotype was obtained from a woman aged 80 or over with acute or convalescent COVID-19. The CDR3 DNA sequence: TGTGCCAGCAGTACGTTAAGTGGGCGAAACATTCAGTACTTC. This encodes CASSTLSGRNIQYF.